This T cell receptor (beta chain) was captured by sequencing in a study of T cells after yellow fever vaccination. Template-switching 5'RACE yielded the TCR cDNA; a universal primer site and UMIs were added in the process. TCRdb used MiXCR to reprocess the 5' RACE reads, holding one entry per CDR3 protein. Among around 68,000 distinct CDR3 sequences listed, about 7.7% were seen once. Looked up from germline, CDR1 is SGHDN and CDR2 is FVKESK. This CDR3 contains 20 residues. Note on this clonotype: Relative to the germline gene, one junction end is altered; a read error may explain this.

The rearrangement joins TRBV14 to TRBJ2-1; 8 positions agree with TRBD2. The receptor was derived from a man aged 18 to 29 who received the YFV17D yellow fever vaccine. The sequencing used CD8+ T cells sorted from PBMCs, collected roughly 10 days after the first yellow fever vaccination. CDR3: CASWDHKLGVTSGSYNDQFF. The DNA of the CDR3 is TGTGCCAGCTGGGACCATAAACTCGGAGTCACTAGCGGTTCCTACAATGACCAGTTCTTC.